The clone carrying this TCR beta chain was recorded once. This entry is derived from a study of blood T cell repertoires in COVID-19. Looking at the study overall: From the United States, Italy and Spain came samples of acute and convalescent COVID-19. PBMCs, B-cell-depleted T cells, or T cells provided the cDNA or gDNA that made up the material.

Germline V gives CDR1 GTSNPN, CDR2 SVGIG (reference sequence). The CDR3 has 18 amino acids. With 3 bases clipped from V and 6 bases from J, the junction kept 19 bases outside the gene matches. Per the authors' pipeline: It was from reference gene primer amplification that nucleated cell counts were estimated. The assay was immunoSEQ multiplex PCR, and TCRdb's table has in-frame clones only and misses some. That table gives V, J and clone size, and the DNA gave D and trimming. The table lists about 89,000 clones, around four fifths of them singletons. This sequence originates from a man aged 65-85 years with acute or convalescent COVID-19. This sequence joins TRBV30 and TRBJ2-2; 7 bases fit TRBD1. The sample taken for sequencing was peripheral blood. This CDR3 is CAWRAVPLRQGRSGELFF. The CDR3 coding sequence is TGTGCCTGGAGGGCGGTCCCACTCCGACAGGGTCGGTCCGGGGAGCTGTTTTTT.